The next 29 T cell receptor beta chains were all read from a single sample in a study of cytomegalovirus exposure and HLA in healthy donors. This PCR relied on a set of 60 Vbeta primers and 13 Jbeta primers. TCRdb's table, derived via immunoSEQ multiplex PCR, lists solely in-frame clones and lacks some. The data hold under 200,000 clones, with around 75% observed a single time. The sample consisted of PBMCs. The origin of the receptors is a woman aged 25 to 39 in good health and CMV-seropositive.

CDR3 sequence reads: CATRDSQGQGVHTEAFF. CDR3 nucleotide sequence: TGTGCCACCAGGGACAGTCAGGGACAGGGCGTGCACACTGAAGCTTTCTTT. V and J are TRBV15 and TRBJ1-1, with 9 positions matching TRBD1. This CDR3 spans 17 amino acids. The V gene's germline CDR1 is LNHNV and CDR2 YYDKDF (reference sequence). Trimming took 6 bases from V and 3 from J; bases not matched to a gene: 14.

V is TRBV5-6 and J is TRBJ2-3; maybe TRBD2 (5 bases). The V gene's germline CDR1 is SGHDT and CDR2 YYEEEE. This CDR3 region has 16 residues. Trimming pared 0 bases from V and 4 bases from J, leaving 15 bases between. The CDR3 protein is CASSLDPDGVPDTQYF. In DNA, the CDR3 is TGTGCCAGCAGCTTGGACCCCGACGGGGTGCCAGATACGCAGTATTTT.

The sample holds a few counts of this clone. CDR3 nucleotides: TGTGCCAGCAGGGGGTTCAGCGGGAGGGAGGCCGGGGAGCTGTTTTTT. This codes for CASRGFSGREAGELFF. The chain couples TRBV2 to TRBJ2-2, with 10 bases lining up with TRBD2. CDR1 is SNHLY, CDR2 FYNNEI, per germline. V lost 6 bases and J lost 6; bases outside the gene matches: 10. The CDR3 consists of 16 residues.

The chain combines TRBV7-9 with TRBJ2-1, with D possibly matching TRBD2 (7 bases). The CDR3 totals 16 residues. With 2 bases removed from V and 1 base from J, the gap between germline ends came to 12 bases. Germline values: CDR1 SEHNR, CDR2 FQNEAQ (reference sequence). CDR3 residues: CASSLFAGASYNEQFF. The CDR3 DNA follows: TGTGCCAGCAGCTTATTCGCGGGGGCGTCCTACAATGAGCAGTTCTTC.

The V gene is TRBV7-2, the J gene TRBJ2-7; 9 positions match TRBD1. The CDR3 has 16 residues. The V and J ends lost 6 bases and 1 base, in that order; junction bases with no gene match: 10. Germline CDR1 is SGHTA and CDR2 is FQGNSA. The CDR3 loop reads CASSQLVGQGSYEQYF. The CDR3 DNA reads as TGTGCCAGCAGTCAGCTTGTGGGACAGGGTTCCTACGAGCAGTACTTC. Filled out from reference TRBV7-2 and TRBJ2-7, the complete variable domain reads GAGVSQSPSNKVTEKGKDVELRCDPISGHTALYWYRQSLGQGLEFLIYFQGNSAPDKSGLPSDRFSAERTGGSVSTLTIQRTQQEDSAVYLCASSQLVGQGSYEQYFGPGTRLTVT.

This clone was observed a few times. The chain links TRBV4-3 to TRBJ1-5; D gene ambiguous. Trimming cost V 4 bases and J 6 bases, with 19 bases left between them. The length of the CDR3 is 16 residues. Germline V lookup: CDR1 LGHNA, CDR2 YSLEER. The CDR3 loop reads CASSPTSGLMSQPQHF. The CDR3 bases are TGCGCCAGCAGCCCGACCTCGGGGTTGATGTCTCAGCCCCAGCATTTT.

The rearrangement links TRBV28 to TRBJ1-5, with 8 positions matching TRBD1. With V trimmed by 4 bases and J by 6 bases, 14 bases remained unmatched. Germline values: CDR1 MDHEN, CDR2 SYDVKM. This CDR3 spans 17 amino acids. CDR3 sequence (DNA): TGTGCCAGCAGTTCAATTACAGCCAGGGGGCTAAGTCAGCCCCAGCATTTT. Protein sequence: CASSSITARGLSQPQHF.

The chain uses TRBV6-5 and TRBJ1-6, with D possibly matching TRBD1 (6 bases). This CDR3 is built from 13 residues. CDR1 MNHEY and CDR2 SVGAGI come from the germline V gene. Trimming left V 5 bases short and J 13 bases short, with 15 bases between. The CDR3 here is CASSRGGEAPLHF. In DNA, the CDR3 is TGTGCCAGCAGTAGGGGGGGGGAAGCGCCCCTCCACTTT.

The CDR3 here is CASRYTGANTGELFF. DNA of the CDR3: TGTGCCAGCAGATACACAGGGGCGAACACCGGGGAGCTGTTTTTT. V gene TRBV2 combines with J gene TRBJ2-2; the match to TRBD1 covers 7 bases. V lost 6 bases to trimming and J lost 0 bases; unmatched junction nucleotides: 4. The CDR3 sequence is 15 residues long. CDR1 and CDR2 from the germline V gene are SNHLY and FYNNEI.

This clone was recorded only once. The V and J genes are TRBV9 and TRBJ2-7; TRBD2 aligns across 14 bases. V shed 4 bases and J 5 bases; nucleotides not matched to a gene: 8. The CDR3 has 16 amino acids. Germline V gene sequence: CDR1 SGDLS, CDR2 YYNGEE. The CDR3 is CASSSGLAGVTDEQYF. The CDR3 region has the DNA TGTGCCAGCAGCTCGGGACTAGCGGGAGTAACAGACGAGCAGTACTTC.

The V and J genes are TRBV5-5 and TRBJ2-1; no definite D call. V was shortened by 1 base and J by 8 bases, with 10 bases between the two germline ends. Germline CDR1 SGHKS, CDR2 YYEKEE (reference sequence). The CDR3 is made up of 13 amino acids. The CDR3 nucleotides read TGTGCCAGCAGCTTGCCGGGTGTGGATGAGCAGTTCTTC. This encodes CASSLPGVDEQFF.

There are a few counts of this clone. This chain uses TRBV27 with TRBJ1-5; a weak D match, TRBD1 (6 bases). Germline V gene data show CDR1 as MNHEY and CDR2 as SMNVEV (reference sequence). Deletions cut 8 bases from V and 15 bases from J, with 23 bases between. CDR3 length: 13 residues. The CDR3 coding sequence is TGTGCCAGCGGTACCAGGGGCGATTCGCCGGGGCATTTT. Encoded protein: CASGTRGDSPGHF.

This clone was counted between two and nine times. The chain joins TRBV29-1 to TRBJ2-1; a weak D match, TRBD2 (6 bases). This CDR3 spans 10 amino acids. Deletions cut 4 bases from V and 10 bases from J, with 8 bases between. Per germline, CDR1 SQVTM and CDR2 ANQGSEA. The CDR3 sequence: CSVVAGEQFF. CDR3 nucleotide sequence: TGCAGCGTTGTCGCGGGGGAGCAGTTCTTC.

The chain has TRBV10-1 and TRBJ2-2; D possibly corresponds to TRBD1 (10 bases). Germline assignment: CDR1 WNHNN and CDR2 SYGVQD (reference sequence). With 6 bases removed from V and 6 bases from J, the gap between germline ends came to 29 bases. The CDR3 is 19 residues long. CDR3 loop: CASSRGGTGVASGAGELFF. The CDR3 DNA is TGCGCCAGCAGCCGCGGGGGGACAGGGGTGGCTAGCGGGGCCGGGGAGCTGTTTTTT.

The CDR3 DNA sequence: TGTGCCAGCAGCTTGAGGGAGAATTACGAGCAGTACTTC. Amino acids: CASSLRENYEQYF. This chain uses TRBV5-6 with TRBJ2-5, with D possibly TRBD2 on 5 matching bases. The DNA matches TRBJ2-7 better at its end, which makes the J call doubtful. CDR1 is SGHDT and CDR2 is YYEEEE in the germline V gene. The CDR3 contains 13 residues.

The rearrangement links TRBV4-3 to TRBJ1-5; D ambiguous. In germline, CDR1 is LGHNA, CDR2 YSLEER. This CDR3 comprises 17 residues. Trimming pared 0 bases from V and 0 bases from J, leaving 12 bases between. The CDR3 here is CASSQDWGGFSNQPQHF. DNA for the CDR3: TGCGCCAGCAGCCAAGACTGGGGAGGGTTTAGCAATCAGCCCCAGCATTTT.

This clone was counted a few times. This chain links TRBV7-9 with TRBJ2-7, with D possibly matching TRBD1 (5 bases). V lost 3 bases to trimming and J lost 2 bases, with 14 bases between them. Germline assignment: CDR1 SEHNR and CDR2 FQNEAQ (reference sequence). This CDR3 has 15 residues. The DNA for the CDR3 is TGTGCCAGCAGCTTCTCTAGTCACAGGACCTACGAGCAGTACTTC. Translating gives CASSFSSHRTYEQYF.

The J gene is TRBJ2-7, the V gene TRBV4-3, with 8 bases fitting TRBD2. V gave up 4 bases and J gave up 2 bases; unmatched junction bases: 7. Germline values: CDR1 LGHNA, CDR2 YSLEER. The CDR3 totals 15 residues. CDR3: CASSPRGGPTYEQYF. The CDR3 nucleotides read TGCGCCAGCAGCCCCCGGGGGGGGCCCACCTACGAGCAGTACTTC.

The chain combines TRBV2 with TRBJ2-3; weak D call: TRBD2 (5 bases). Germline V gene lookup returns CDR1 SNHLY and CDR2 FYNNEI. This CDR3 comprises 15 residues. V lost 0 bases, J lost 4 bases, and 11 bases lay in between. CDR3 nucleotide sequence: TGTGCCAGCAGTGAAGCCCTCCTGCGGGCAGATACGCAGTATTTT. This gives the protein CASSEALLRADTQYF.

The chain couples TRBV11-2 to TRBJ2-5; D is possibly TRBD2 (5 bases). CDR3 length: 11 residues. Germline V lookup: CDR1 SGHAT, CDR2 FQNNGV. The CDR3: CGTGDQETQYF. CDR3 sequence (DNA): TGTGGGACCGGGGATCAAGAGACCCAGTACTTC.

This chain joins TRBV28 and TRBJ2-3; TRBD2 agrees at 11 bases. With 1 base clipped from V and 1 base from J, the junction kept 7 bases outside the gene matches. CDR1 and CDR2 from the germline V gene are MDHEN and SYDVKM. This CDR3 contains 18 residues. CDR3 sequence (DNA): TGTGCCAGCAGTTTATTGAGTAGCGGGAGGGCCCGCACAGATACGCAGTATTTT. Its protein product is CASSLLSSGRARTDTQYF.

The chain carries TRBV5-1 and TRBJ1-5; D is possibly TRBD1 (6 bases). Germline V gene lookup returns CDR1 SGHRS and CDR2 YFSETQ. The CDR3 consists of 16 residues. Deletions cut 5 bases from V and 4 bases from J, with 19 bases between. The CDR3, as DNA: TGCGCCAGCAGGAGGGAGGGGCGGGACAAAAATCAGCCCCAGCATTTT. Amino acids: CASRREGRDKNQPQHF.

The V gene is TRBV2, the J gene TRBJ2-7, with TRBD1 as a possible D gene (6 bases). Looked up from germline, CDR1 is SNHLY and CDR2 is FYNNEI. The CDR3 has 16 amino acids. Deletions cut 4 bases from V and 2 bases from J, with 18 bases between. The chain's CDR3 is CASSALTGTNPYEQYF. The CDR3 nucleotides read TGTGCCAGCAGTGCCCTAACAGGGACGAATCCCTACGAGCAGTACTTC. The entire variable domain, with the rest obtained from reference TRBV2 and TRBJ2-7, is as follows: EPEVTQTPSHQVTQMGQEVILRCVPISNHLYFYWYRQILGQKVEFLVSFYNNEISEKSEIFDDQFSVERPDGSNFTLKIRSTKLEDSAMYFCASSALTGTNPYEQYFGPGTRLTVT.

The chain uses TRBV13 and TRBJ2-7; possibly TRBD2 for D (5 bases). The CDR3 runs 15 residues. CDR1 PRHDT and CDR2 FYEKMQ come from the germline V gene (reference sequence). The V end lost 5 bases, the J end lost 3 bases, and 17 bases lay between the germline ends. The DNA of the CDR3 is TGTGCCAGCAGCCTCGAGGCCAATCGGGGCTACGAGCAGTACTTC. This codes for CASSLEANRGYEQYF.

A few counts support this clone. The chain couples TRBV4-2 to TRBJ1-1; TRBD1 might be the D (6 bases). The germline V gene encodes CDR1 LGHNA and CDR2 YNFKEQ. Trimming removed 4 bases from V and 3 bases from J, with 12 bases in between. This CDR3 has 14 residues. In DNA form, the CDR3 reads TGTGCCAGCAGCCCCGTCGCAGGGGACACTGAAGCTTTCTTT. As protein: CASSPVAGDTEAFF.

The rearrangement links TRBV11-2 to TRBJ2-1; weak D call: TRBD1 (5 bases). Trimming pared 5 bases from V and 2 bases from J, leaving 13 bases between. The CDR3 runs 15 residues. From germline, CDR1 is SGHAT and CDR2 FQNNGV. Written as DNA, the CDR3 is TGTGCCAGCAGCCGTCCAGGGTCCCCCTACAATGAGCAGTTCTTC. As protein: CASSRPGSPYNEQFF.

Note on this clone: The CDR3 end shows no conserved phenylalanine or tryptophan, and so a read error is likely. J is TRBJ2-7 and V is TRBV18, with D tentatively TRBD1 (6 bases). V was shortened by 5 bases and J by 3 bases, with 8 bases between the two germline ends. This CDR3 region has 12 residues. Germline V gene data show CDR1 as KGHSH and CDR2 as LQKENI. CDR3 nucleotide sequence: TGTGCCAGCTCAGCGGACAGCTACGAGCAGTACTCC. Translation: CASSADSYEQYS.

This clone came up once. This chain uses TRBV11-2 with TRBJ2-3; 7 bases align to TRBD2. Germline assignment: CDR1 SGHAT and CDR2 FQNNGV. Germline trimming cut 7 bases from V and 4 bases from J; bases unmatched to any gene: 8. This CDR3 contains 14 residues. The CDR3 coding sequence is TGTGCCAGCAACCCTAGCGGTTTCGCAGATACGCAGTATTTT. Its translation is CASNPSGFADTQYF.

The chain joins TRBV6-4 to TRBJ2-3; 7 bases map to TRBD2. In germline, CDR1 is MRHNA, CDR2 SNTAGT. The CDR3 totals 14 residues. Trimming at V came to 2 bases and at J to 7 bases, leaving 6 bases not matched to a gene. CDR3 sequence (DNA): TGTGCCAGCAGTGACAACGCGGGAGTGAATACGCAGTATTTT. This translates into CASSDNAGVNTQYF.